The 32 T cell receptor beta chains presented below share a single source sample, sequenced in a study of cytomegalovirus exposure and HLA in healthy donors (TCRdb year 2017). The library came from the immunoSEQ multiplex PCR assay. TCRdb retrieved this table from immuneACCESS and kept in-frame rearrangements only. Not all clones are present; in checked studies, unresolved V genes account for under half, and no reason is known for the remainder. The sample table contains 150,000 to 200,000 clones; only one count was recorded for just under 90% of them. 1.4% of the sample is held by the ten biggest clonotypes. The sequencing input was PBMCs. All receptors derive from a woman under 40 in good health and CMV-seronegative.

The table lists this clone with a count of one. The rearrangement joins TRBV6-5 to TRBJ1-4; perhaps TRBD1 as D (6 bases). There are 15 residues in the CDR3. Looked up from germline, CDR1 is MNHEY and CDR2 is SVGAGI. Trimming shortened V by 5 bases and J by 6 bases, and 16 bases separated the two germline ends. As DNA, the CDR3 is TGTGCCAGCAGTCTCGGGAGGGGGAGAGATGAAAAACTGTTTTTT. It encodes CASSLGRGRDEKLFF.

This clone was counted a few times. J is TRBJ1-2 and V is TRBV19; D call uncertain. The germline gives CDR1 LNHDA, CDR2 SQIVND (reference sequence). Trimming stripped 3 bases from V and 7 bases from J, with 18 bases between. This CDR3 contains 15 residues. The chain's CDR3 is CASSIRGPPSSGYTF. CDR3 nucleotide sequence: TGTGCCAGTAGTATCCGAGGGCCTCCTTCTAGTGGCTACACCTTC.

CDR3 sequence (DNA): TGTGCCAGCAGTTACCCAGGGGCGAACACTGAAGCTTTCTTT. Its translation: CASSYPGANTEAFF. The gene calls are TRBV6-5 and TRBJ1-1; D is possibly TRBD1 (6 bases). Deletions cut 2 bases from V and 1 base from J, with 8 bases between. The CDR3 runs 14 residues. The germline V gene encodes CDR1 MNHEY and CDR2 SVGAGI.

The chain combines TRBV6-5 with TRBJ1-1, with TRBD1 identical over 11 bases. The CDR3 runs 15 residues. The trim removed 4 bases at V and 10 bases at J, leaving 11 bases unmatched. CDR1 MNHEY and CDR2 SVGAGI come from the germline V gene. The DNA of the CDR3 is TGTGCCAGCAGTTCCGCCGGACAGGGGGCCTTCGTAGCTTTCTTT. Translating it yields CASSSAGQGAFVAFF.

The chain carries TRBV10-3 and TRBJ2-3; weak D call: TRBD1 (6 bases). In germline, CDR1 is ENHRY, CDR2 SYGVKD. This CDR3 comprises 14 residues. The V and J ends lost 3 bases and 3 bases respectively, with 10 bases between them. In nucleotides, the CDR3 is TGTGCCATCAGTGAAGGGGGTGTGACAGATACGCAGTATTTT. This gives the protein CAISEGGVTDTQYF.

The chain carries TRBV19 and TRBJ1-5; 8 nucleotides match TRBD1. CDR3 size: 14 residues. Unmatched junction bases numbered 2, after V lost 6 bases and J lost 1 base. Germline CDR1 and CDR2: LNHDA and SQIVND (reference sequence). Here the CDR3 reads CASRRQGSNQPQHF. Written as DNA, the CDR3 is TGTGCCAGTAGAAGACAGGGGAGCAATCAGCCCCAGCATTTT.

V and J are TRBV9 and TRBJ2-3, with 9 bases lining up with TRBD2. The CDR3 spans 16 residues. From germline, CDR1 is SGDLS and CDR2 YYNGEE. V gave up 0 bases and J gave up 5 bases; unmatched junction bases: 7. For the CDR3, the DNA is TGTGCCAGCAGCGTAGTCTCAGCGGGGGGAAGAGATACGCAGTATTTT. Translated, it gives CASSVVSAGGRDTQYF.

The V call is TRBV9, the J call TRBJ1-4; 7 bases are a match to TRBD1. The CDR3 sequence is 15 residues long. The J segment lost 8 bases and the V segment lost 0 bases, leaving 7 bases of the junction unmatched. Germline CDR1 reads SGDLS; CDR2 reads YYNGEE. CDR3 loop: CASSVGAGGTEKLFF. As DNA, the CDR3 is TGTGCCAGCAGCGTAGGGGCAGGGGGGACCGAAAAACTGTTTTTT.

This clone was recorded only once. The rearrangement links TRBV7-6 to TRBJ2-1; possible D gene TRBD2, 5 bases. The germline gives CDR1 SGHVS, CDR2 FNYEAQ. The V and J ends lost 2 bases and 3 bases respectively, with 5 bases between them. The CDR3 covers 13 residues. The CDR3 coding sequence is TGTGCCAGCAGCTTACGGGGCTACAATGAGCAGTTCTTC. It encodes CASSLRGYNEQFF.

In DNA form, the CDR3 reads TGTGCCAGCAGCAGGGGCGATACAACTAATGAAAAACTGTTTTTT. Its protein is CASSRGDTTNEKLFF. The rearrangement uses TRBV2 and TRBJ1-4; maybe TRBD1 (6 bases). V shed 6 bases and J shed 0 bases, with 11 bases lying between them. This CDR3 comprises 15 residues. The germline V gene has CDR1 SNHLY and CDR2 FYNNEI.

The rearrangement uses TRBV4-1 and TRBJ2-7, with 10 positions matching TRBD2. There are 16 residues in the CDR3. CDR1 and CDR2 from the germline V gene are MGHRA and YSYEKL. The junction had 7 bases not matched to a gene; V was cut back by 5 bases and J by 0 bases. In DNA, the CDR3 is TGCGCCAGCAGCTACTCACTAGCGGGGAGCTCCTACGAGCAGTACTTC. This codes for CASSYSLAGSSYEQYF.

The rearrangement uses TRBV5-1 and TRBJ2-3, with D uncertain. The CDR3 length is 15 residues. The germline gives CDR1 SGHRS, CDR2 YFSETQ. V was shortened by 5 bases and J by 0 bases, with 13 bases between the two germline ends. CDR3 region: CASSPPWPSTDTQYF. For the CDR3, the DNA is TGCGCCAGCAGTCCCCCGTGGCCTAGCACAGATACGCAGTATTTT. The variable domain in full, with the rest retrieved from reference TRBV5-1 and TRBJ2-3, is KAGVTQTPRYLIKTRGQQVTLSCSPISGHRSVSWYQQTPGQGLQFLFEYFSETQRNKGNFPGRFSGRQFSNSRSEMNVSTLELGDSALYLCASSPPWPSTDTQYFGPGTRLTVL.

The gene calls are TRBV7-9 and TRBJ2-1; 10 positions match TRBD2. Germline V CDR1 and CDR2: SEHNR, FQNEAQ (reference sequence). The CDR3 extends over 15 amino acids. Unmatched junction bases numbered 11, after V lost 7 bases and J lost 8 bases. CDR3 in DNA: TGTGCCAGCACCGAAGTAGCGGGGGGCCCCGATGAGCAGTTCTTC. Its translation is CASTEVAGGPDEQFF. Together with reference TRBV7-9 and TRBJ2-1, the CDR3 gives the full variable domain: DTGVSQNPRHKITKRGQNVTFRCDPISEHNRLYWYRQTLGQGPEFLTYFQNEAQLEKSRLLSDRFSAERPKGSFSTLEIQRTEQGDSAMYLCASTEVAGGPDEQFFGPGTRLTVL.

V is TRBV25-1 and J is TRBJ2-1; 9 positions agree with TRBD2. There are 13 residues in the CDR3. CDR1 and CDR2 from the germline V gene are MGHDK and SYGVNS. Unmatched junction bases numbered 9, after V lost 2 bases and J lost 16 bases. CDR3 region: CASSERAGGPEFF. For the CDR3, the DNA is TGTGCCAGCAGTGAAAGGGCGGGGGGGCCGGAATTCTTC.

The table lists this clone with a few counts. J is TRBJ1-2 and V is TRBV18; D uncertain. V shed 2 bases and J shed 3 bases, with 13 bases lying between them. CDR1 is KGHSH, CDR2 LQKENI, per germline. The CDR3 sequence is 15 residues long. This CDR3 reads CASSPVAGLDYGYTF. As DNA, the CDR3 is TGTGCCAGCTCACCAGTTGCGGGTTTGGACTATGGCTACACCTTC.

The genes are TRBV10-3 and TRBJ2-7; 7 bases are shared with TRBD1. The CDR3 has 14 amino acids. CDR1 is ENHRY, CDR2 SYGVKD, per germline. V lost 2 bases, J lost 1 base, and 2 bases stayed unmatched. The CDR3 spells CAISERTGSYEQYF. The CDR3 DNA reads TGTGCCATCAGTGAGAGGACAGGTTCCTACGAGCAGTACTTC.

CDR3 coding DNA: TGTGCCAGCAGCCAGAGGGGACAGCCCTTTAGCAATCAGCCCCAGCATTTT. Residues: CASSQRGQPFSNQPQHF. The rearrangement joins TRBV7-8 to TRBJ1-5, with 7 positions matching TRBD1. Trimming took 5 bases from V and 0 from J; bases not matched to a gene: 10. The CDR3 runs to 17 residues. CDR1 is SGHVS and CDR2 is FQNEAQ in the germline V gene.

This clone was counted once. The chain is built from TRBV4-1 and TRBJ2-7; a possible D gene is TRBD1 (5 bases). CDR3 length equals 14 residues. Trimming removed 0 bases from V and 13 bases from J, with 19 bases in between. The germline V gene has CDR1 MGHRA and CDR2 YSYEKL. Here the CDR3 DNA reads TGCGCCAGCAGCCAAGATTCCGGACAAGGCCCAAGCTACTTC. Protein sequence: CASSQDSGQGPSYF.

The rearrangement joins TRBV5-1 to TRBJ1-1; 10 bases line up with TRBD1. The germline CDR1 and CDR2 sequences are SGHRS and YFSETQ. With 4 bases clipped from V and 0 bases from J, the junction kept 6 bases outside the gene matches. The length of the CDR3 is 16 residues. Here the CDR3 reads CASSPGTGVMNTEAFF. As DNA, the CDR3 is TGCGCCAGCAGCCCCGGGACAGGGGTTATGAACACTGAAGCTTTCTTT. Filled out from reference TRBV5-1 and TRBJ1-1, the complete variable domain reads KAGVTQTPRYLIKTRGQQVTLSCSPISGHRSVSWYQQTPGQGLQFLFEYFSETQRNKGNFPGRFSGRQFSNSRSEMNVSTLELGDSALYLCASSPGTGVMNTEAFFGQGTRLTVV.

The chain combines TRBV15 with TRBJ1-4, with 7 bases identical to TRBD1. This CDR3 is 15 amino acids long. V trimming: 2 bases; J trimming: 4 bases; junction bases outside the gene matches: 4. The germline V gene encodes CDR1 LNHNV and CDR2 YYDKDF (reference sequence). The CDR3 reads CATSRNRGFNEKLFF. The CDR3 DNA sequence: TGTGCCACCAGCAGAAACAGGGGCTTTAATGAAAAACTGTTTTTT.

The rearrangement uses TRBV9 and TRBJ1-6; no definite D call. Germline lookup yields CDR1 SGDLS and CDR2 YYNGEE. Trimming took 0 bases from V and 3 from J, leaving 10 bases between them. The length of the CDR3 is 16 residues. The CDR3 DNA follows: TGTGCCAGCAGCGTAGCGAAAGACTACTATAATTCACCCCTCCACTTT. Amino acids: CASSVAKDYYNSPLHF.

The gene calls are TRBV15 and TRBJ1-3; possible D gene TRBD1, 6 bases. CDR1 and CDR2 from the germline V gene are LNHNV and YYDKDF (reference sequence). V lost 1 base and J 1 base, leaving 14 bases between the germline ends. There are 17 residues in the CDR3. CDR3 sequence reads: CATSRGGGKLSGNTIYF. The CDR3 region has the DNA TGTGCCACCAGCAGAGGAGGGGGAAAACTATCTGGAAACACCATATATTTT.

The chain uses TRBV27 and TRBJ1-2; D may be TRBD1 (6 bases). The germline CDR1 and CDR2 sequences are MNHEY and SMNVEV (reference sequence). Trimming shortened V by 6 bases and J by 2 bases, and 19 bases separated the two germline ends. The CDR3 runs 16 residues. This CDR3 is CASRPGGAFGNYGYTF. In DNA, the CDR3 is TGTGCCAGCAGGCCCGGGGGGGCCTTCGGCAACTATGGCTACACCTTC.

The V call is TRBV7-8, the J call TRBJ2-2; D is undetermined. The CDR3 totals 14 residues. V lost 1 base and J 9 bases, leaving 12 bases between the germline ends. Germline-derived CDR1 and CDR2 are SGHVS and FQNEAQ. CDR3 nucleotide sequence: TGTGCCAGCAGCTTAGTAGGCGGAGCGCGGGAGCTGTTTTTT. Translated, it gives CASSLVGGARELFF. The variable domain in full, with the rest retrieved from reference TRBV7-8 and TRBJ2-2, is GAGVSQSPRYKVAKRGQDVALRCDPISGHVSLFWYQQALGQGPEFLTYFQNEAQLDKSGLPSDRFFAERPEGSVSTLKIQRTQQEDSAVYLCASSLVGGARELFFGEGSRLTVL.

The rearrangement joins TRBV2 to TRBJ2-1, with 9 bases identical to TRBD2. The germline V gene encodes CDR1 SNHLY and CDR2 FYNNEI. V trimming: 10 bases; J trimming: 9 bases; junction bases outside the gene matches: 10. The CDR3 sequence is 13 residues long. CDR3 residues: CATGLASRGEQFF. The CDR3, as DNA: TGTGCCACCGGACTAGCGTCAAGGGGTGAGCAGTTCTTC. The complete variable domain, with remaining parts taken from reference TRBV2 and TRBJ2-1, reads EPEVTQTPSHQVTQMGQEVILRCVPISNHLYFYWYRQILGQKVEFLVSFYNNEISEKSEIFDDQFSVERPDGSNFTLKIRSTKLEDSAMYFCATGLASRGEQFFGPGTRLTVL.

There are a few counts of this clone. This chain joins TRBV7-2 and TRBJ2-3, with no clear D. This CDR3 comprises 13 residues. Trimming stripped 1 base from V and 2 bases from J, with 4 bases between. Germline V lookup: CDR1 SGHTA, CDR2 FQGNSA. For the CDR3, the DNA is TGTGCCAGCAGCTTAGGGGCCACAGATACGCAGTATTTT. The encoded protein is CASSLGATDTQYF.

V and J are TRBV6-5 and TRBJ2-2; possible D gene TRBD2, 6 bases. V was clipped by 5 bases and J by 6 bases, with 7 bases between them. The germline V gene encodes CDR1 MNHEY and CDR2 SVGAGI. The CDR3 consists of 12 residues. The CDR3 loop reads CASSPGAGELFF. The CDR3 region has the DNA TGTGCCAGCAGTCCGGGGGCCGGGGAGCTGTTTTTT.

This clone has just one count. The rearrangement joins TRBV7-2 to TRBJ2-2; TRBD2 is a possible D gene (7 bases). Germline V lookup: CDR1 SGHTA, CDR2 FQGNSA. The CDR3 is 15 amino acids. V was cut by 3 bases and J by 2 bases, with 10 bases left in between. The CDR3 sequence: CASSFTGGNTGELFF. CDR3 DNA sequence: TGTGCCAGCAGCTTTACGGGGGGCAACACCGGGGAGCTGTTTTTT.

The chain employs TRBV6-5 and TRBJ1-6; D is undetermined. V was clipped by 3 bases and J by 10 bases, with 19 bases between them. Germline V CDR1 and CDR2: MNHEY, SVGAGI. The length of the CDR3 is 16 residues. The DNA of the CDR3 is TGTGCCAGCAGTTATCGGGTAGGGCCTTCGGGATCACCCCTCCACTTT. Translation gives CASSYRVGPSGSPLHF.

The chain joins TRBV19 to TRBJ2-5; D is unclear. The length of the CDR3 is 12 residues. Per germline, CDR1 LNHDA and CDR2 SQIVND (reference sequence). V was trimmed by 10 bases and J by 2 bases, leaving 11 bases between them. The CDR3 DNA follows: TGTGCCACCACGACTGGACAAGAGACCCAGTACTTC. It translates to CATTTGQETQYF.

The chain recombines TRBV11-3 with TRBJ2-1; D ambiguous. CDR1 and CDR2 from the germline V gene are SGHNT and YENEEA. CDR3 length: 12 residues. Trimming took off 3 bases at V and 7 bases at J, with 7 bases between the two ends. CDR3 DNA: TGTGCCAGCAGCTTCAACGAGAATGAGCAGTTCTTC. The encoded protein is CASSFNENEQFF.

This clone appeared a few times. The chain employs TRBV29-1 and TRBJ1-3; 7 bases line up with TRBD1. Germline V lookup: CDR1 SQVTM, CDR2 ANQGSEA. Trimming removed 4 bases from V and 9 bases from J; junction bases left unmatched: 9. The CDR3 is 13 amino acids. The CDR3: CSVGGTASSTIYF. The CDR3 DNA follows: TGCAGCGTTGGAGGGACAGCCTCATCCACCATATATTTT.